The clone carrying this T cell receptor (beta chain) has just one count. What it binds is not known. The data were obtained in a study of shared clonotypes between healthy human individuals. Whole-study results and caveats: Non-shared clonotypes had lower generation probabilities than clonotypes shared by all four sorted-subset donors. Read depth was anticipated to influence clonotype sharing among donors.

In the source study's methods: ImmunoSEQ gave junction-only sequences without quality scores, so filtering differed. Assay: immunoSEQ multiplex PCR; the TCRdb copy retains only in-frame clones and omits some. V, J and clone size derive from that table, while D and trimming were established from the DNA sequence. The data show more than 2 million clones, about 93% seen once. CD8 cells classed as naive were CD45RO-negative and positively selected for CCR7, excluding terminally differentiated effector memory CD45RA+ cells. Each of the donors was a healthy adult who was HIV-negative and had not had a recent acute infection or vaccination. The V and J ends lost 5 bases and 7 bases respectively, with 24 bases between them. The length of the CDR3 is 16 residues. From germline, CDR1 is MNHEY and CDR2 SMNVEV (reference sequence).

The TCR was taken from a man aged 18-30 years in good health. Some clones in this sample may be carry-over from other donors' samples. Source material: naive CD8+ T cells from PBMCs. The chain recombines TRBV27 with TRBJ2-7; D is perhaps TRBD2 (6 bases). The CDR3 DNA follows: TGTGCCAGCAGTCCCCGGATCCGGGGGTTTTCTGGGGAGCAGTACTTC. It yields the protein CASSPRIRGFSGEQYF.